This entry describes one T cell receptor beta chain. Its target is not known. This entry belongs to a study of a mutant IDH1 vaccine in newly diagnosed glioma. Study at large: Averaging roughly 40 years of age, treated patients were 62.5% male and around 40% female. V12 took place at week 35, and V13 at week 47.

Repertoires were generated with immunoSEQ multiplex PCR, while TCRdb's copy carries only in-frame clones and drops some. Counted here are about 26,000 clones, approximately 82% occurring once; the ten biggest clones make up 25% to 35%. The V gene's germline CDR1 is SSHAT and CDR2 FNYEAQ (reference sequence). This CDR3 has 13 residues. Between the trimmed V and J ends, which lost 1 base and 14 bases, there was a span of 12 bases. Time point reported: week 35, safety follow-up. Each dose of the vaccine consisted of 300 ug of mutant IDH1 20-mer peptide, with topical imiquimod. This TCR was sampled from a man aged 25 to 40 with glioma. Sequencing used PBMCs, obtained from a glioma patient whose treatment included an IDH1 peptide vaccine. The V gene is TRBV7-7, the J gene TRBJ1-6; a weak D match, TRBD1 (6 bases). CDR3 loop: CASSLGPGDTLHF. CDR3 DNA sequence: TGTGCCAGCAGCTTAGGACCCGGGGACACCCTCCACTTT. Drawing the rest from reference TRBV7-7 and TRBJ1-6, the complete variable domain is GAGVSQSPRYKVTKRGQDVTLRCDPISSHATLYWYQQALGQGPEFLTYFNYEAQPDKSGLPSDRFSAERPEGSISTLTIQRTEQRDSAMYRCASSLGPGDTLHFGNGTRLTVT.